The present T cell receptor beta chain was sequenced within a study of T cells in Graves' hyperthyroidism and ophthalmopathy. Regions amplified from RNA transcripts were the TCR beta CDR3 regions. First-round RT-PCR with HTBI primers amplified the TCR CDR3 region. MiXCR, run by TCRdb on the multiplex PCR reads, gives a single entry per CDR3 protein. The table shows fewer than 900,000 distinct CDR3 sequences, with 18% occurring only once. The CDR3 contains 14 residues. The V gene lost 6 bases and the J gene lost 5 bases, with 19 bases spanning the gap. Germline CDR1 DFQATT, CDR2 SNEGSKA (reference sequence). The PBMCs were taken from under 12 ml of fresh peripheral blood.

The sequenced sample was blood. The receptor was derived from a woman aged 45-65 years with Graves' hyperthyroidism that later progressed to Graves' ophthalmopathy. The chain has TRBV20-1 and TRBJ2-5; unclear D gene. In DNA form, the CDR3 reads TGCAGTGCCCCTCTAGTTCCCCATTATGAGACCCAGTACTTC. It specifies CSAPLVPHYETQYF.